This T cell receptor (beta chain) was identified in a study of blood T cells in healthy people across ages. Each of the donors had roughly 9.4 milliliters of peripheral blood drawn into EDTA-treated Vacutainer tubes. Looked up from germline, CDR1 is GTSNPN and CDR2 is SVGIG (reference sequence). The CDR3 has 12 residues. V was cut by 5 bases and J by 3 bases, with 11 bases left in between. The authors ran a second PCR of 7 to 11 cycles using a sample-barcoded 5' primer and a J-beta primer mix. Via MiXCR, TCRdb re-called the 5' RACE reads, giving one row per CDR3 protein. Altogether approximately 960,000 distinct CDR3 sequences are present, around 29% being singletons, with the ten largest covering about 10%. These data were also reused for a study on T cells of mothers and their children. That report notes: Slightly higher but non-significant overlap marked related mother-child pairs versus unrelated pairs.

The specimen sequenced was blood. The clonotype was recovered from a woman in her thirties or forties in good health. The rearrangement joins TRBV30 to TRBJ2-7, with D perhaps TRBD1 (6 bases). The CDR3 reads CAWGLGGYEQYF. The CDR3 nucleotides read TGTGCCTGGGGCCTAGGGGGCTACGAGCAGTACTTC. The full variable domain, with the rest looked up from reference TRBV30 and TRBJ2-7, is SQTIHQWPATLVQPVGSPLSLECTVEGTSNPNLYWYRQAAGRGLQLLFYSVGIGQISSEVPQNLSASRPQDRQFILSSKKLLLSDSGFYLCAWGLGGYEQYFGPGTRLTVT.